This TCR beta chain was documented in a study of T cell responses to AZD1222 COVID-19 vaccine. Study in general: Whether given at about 4 or about 12 weeks, second doses were pooled.

Clones were sequenced by immunoSEQ multiplex PCR, and TCRdb holds only the in-frame ones, with some missing. The sample has some 150,000 clones; around nine tenths are singletons. Between the trimmed V and J ends, which lost 7 bases and 1 base, there was a span of 14 bases. CDR1 is SGHVS and CDR2 is FQNEAQ in the germline V gene. The CDR3 totals 15 residues. Findings and limits, study-wide: CD4 TCRs covered the whole spike, strongest at regions 160-218 and 743-854. Females made up more of the donors, who were largely white British, and clonal diversity may have come out too low.

Regarding this clone: The antigen remains undetermined.

This specimen consisted of peripheral blood, obtained on day 0 of AZD1222 vaccination. This chain links TRBV7-8 with TRBJ2-1, with D uncertain. The TCR comes from an adult in good health. CDR3 in DNA: TGTGCCAGCAACACGAGTCCCGTTTCCTACAATGAGCAGTTCTTC. This encodes CASNTSPVSYNEQFF.